The 2 T cell receptor beta chains below come from one sample, sequenced in a study of T cell responses to AZD1222 COVID-19 vaccine. Produced via immunoSEQ multiplex PCR; TCRdb's table is partial and in-frame only. The sample yields some 130,000 clones, over 90% seen once. Material: peripheral blood, obtained on day 0 of AZD1222 vaccination. These TCRs come from an adult in good health.

The V call is TRBV6-2 or TRBV6-3, the J call TRBJ2-7, with D possibly matching TRBD1 (5 bases). Germline loops: CDR1 MNHEY, CDR2 SVGEGT. V was clipped by 6 bases and J by 6 bases, with 18 bases between them. The CDR3 totals 14 residues. Here the CDR3 DNA reads TGTGCCAGCAGCACAAACAGGAATCCTTTCGAGCAGTACTTC. Its translation: CASSTNRNPFEQYF.

The chain has TRBV5-1 and TRBJ1-2, with 9 positions matching TRBD1. This CDR3 has 13 amino acids. Per the germline V gene, CDR1 is SGHRS and CDR2 is YFSETQ. J was trimmed by 11 bases and V by 4 bases; bases with no gene match: 9. The chain's CDR3 is CASSHRQGEKYTF. DNA of the CDR3: TGCGCCAGCAGCCACCGACAGGGGGAAAAATACACCTTC.